This record looks at one T cell receptor beta chain sequence and its context. No antigen is known for it. Ipilimumab-mediated CTLA-4 blockade plus focal radiation was given to patients having chemo-refractory metastatic non-small-cell lung cancer. This sample was included in a study of radiotherapy plus CTLA-4 blockade in lung cancer. The CDR3 totals 14 residues. Trimming stripped 2 bases from V and 0 bases from J, with 7 bases between. CDR1 is MNHEY, CDR2 SMNVEV, per germline (reference sequence). General observations from the study: Among reported predictors of response, early blood T cell clone dynamics with interferon-beta performed best. Peripheral blood showed expansion of tumor-derived TCR clones after radiotherapy and ipilimumab.

Clones were sequenced by immunoSEQ multiplex PCR, and TCRdb holds only the in-frame ones, with some missing. The sample carries under 90,000 clones, about two thirds recorded once. The sample in question was peripheral blood, obtained from a patient treated with radiotherapy plus ipilimumab. V usage is TRBV27 and J usage is TRBJ1-1; maybe TRBD1 (5 bases). The sequence derives from a human donor with non-small cell lung cancer that progressed on radiotherapy plus ipilimumab. This CDR3 reads CASSLRGVNTEAFF. The CDR3 coding sequence is TGTGCCAGCAGTTTACGGGGGGTGAACACTGAAGCTTTCTTT.